The 24 T cell receptor beta chains listed next were all sequenced from one sample in a study of cytomegalovirus exposure and HLA in healthy donors. The PCR made use of 60 Vbeta and 13 Jbeta primers. The protocol was immunoSEQ multiplex PCR, while the TCRdb copy is restricted to in-frame clones and leaves out a portion. The sample carries under 85,000 clones, 74% recorded once. Sequencing input: PBMCs. The receptors were gathered from a woman in her 30s in good health and CMV-seropositive.

This clone has just a few counts. V and J are TRBV7-2 and TRBJ2-1, with D possibly matching TRBD1 (5 bases). The CDR3 runs to 14 residues. The V end was cut by 1 base, the J end by 1 base, with 5 bases between. In germline, CDR1 is SGHTA, CDR2 FQGNSA. In DNA, the CDR3 is TGTGCCAGCAGCTTAGGACAGTCCTACAATGAGCAGTTCTTC. It codes for CASSLGQSYNEQFF.

This chain joins TRBV6-1 and TRBJ1-2; 8 bases agree with TRBD1. The CDR3 runs 14 residues. With V trimmed by 2 bases and J by 4 bases, 3 bases remained unmatched. Per the germline V gene, CDR1 is MNHNS and CDR2 is SASEGT. The CDR3 DNA sequence: TGTGCCAGCAGTGAACAGGGGGCTGGCTATGGCTACACCTTC. This translates into CASSEQGAGYGYTF.

The chain recombines TRBV15 with TRBJ1-2; TRBD1 aligns across 9 bases. After removal of 5 bases from V and 8 bases from J, the junction contained 12 bases not matched to a gene. The CDR3 loop spans 15 amino acids. In germline, CDR1 is LNHNV, CDR2 YYDKDF (reference sequence). The CDR3 coding sequence is TGTGCCACCAGCGTCGGGACAGGGTATTTTGAGGGCTACACCTTC. Translated: CATSVGTGYFEGYTF.

The V and J genes are TRBV5-6 and TRBJ1-5; maybe TRBD1 (6 bases). V lost 2 bases and J 9 bases, leaving 12 bases between the germline ends. The CDR3 spans 13 residues. Looked up from germline, CDR1 is SGHDT and CDR2 is YYEEEE. The CDR3 DNA reads TGTGCCAGCAGCTTACAGGGCTCCCGGCCCCAGCATTTT. It translates to CASSLQGSRPQHF.

V usage is TRBV10-1 and J usage is TRBJ1-1; D remains ambiguous. Germline-derived CDR1 and CDR2 are WNHNN and SYGVQD (reference sequence). V gave up 6 bases and J gave up 3 bases, with 11 bases separating them. The CDR3 has 13 residues. CDR3 in DNA: TGCGCCAGCAGGGGCAGGTTGGACACTGAAGCTTTCTTT. This encodes CASRGRLDTEAFF.

The gene calls are TRBV5-4 and TRBJ2-1; 7 bases are shared with TRBD2. Germline CDR1 SGHNT, CDR2 YYREEE (reference sequence). Trimming removed 6 bases from V and 5 bases from J; junction bases left unmatched: 5. The CDR3 is made up of 13 amino acids. The CDR3 region is CASNSGNHNEQFF. DNA for the CDR3: TGTGCCAGCAACAGCGGGAACCACAATGAGCAGTTCTTC.

The rearrangement joins TRBV30 to TRBJ2-5, with a possible D match to TRBD1 (5 bases). V lost 6 bases to trimming and J lost 2 bases, with 16 bases between them. The CDR3 length is 14 residues. The germline V gene has CDR1 GTSNPN and CDR2 SVGIG (reference sequence). CDR3 sequence: CACLRQRLQETQYF. The CDR3 nucleotides are TGTGCCTGCCTTCGACAGAGATTACAAGAGACCCAGTACTTC.

This chain links TRBV28 with TRBJ2-5, with TRBD2 matching 11 bases. V trimming: 4 bases; J trimming: 2 bases; junction bases outside the gene matches: 3. This CDR3 is built from 15 residues. In germline, CDR1 is MDHEN, CDR2 SYDVKM. The CDR3 DNA follows: TGTGCCAGCAGTTCGGGACTAGCGGAGCAAGAGACCCAGTACTTC. Translation: CASSSGLAEQETQYF.

The chain recombines TRBV7-8 with TRBJ1-1, with D unclear. Germline V CDR1 and CDR2: SGHVS, FQNEAQ. The CDR3 extends over 14 amino acids. V was shortened by 2 bases and J by 1 base, with 8 bases between the two germline ends. The CDR3 bases are TGTGCCAGCAGCTTAATTTTCAGGAACACTGAAGCTTTCTTT. It encodes CASSLIFRNTEAFF.

The chain has TRBV6-1 and TRBJ2-7, with 9 bases aligning to TRBD1. Per the germline V gene, CDR1 is MNHNS and CDR2 is SASEGT. V shed 6 bases, J shed 6 bases, and the junction held 9 bases outside the gene matches. This CDR3 spans 14 amino acids. The CDR3 region is CASRGRGTGFEQYF. DNA for the CDR3: TGTGCCAGCAGGGGCAGGGGGACAGGGTTCGAGCAGTACTTC.

This sequence joins TRBV6-1 and TRBJ1-2, with 9 bases matching TRBD1. Per germline, CDR1 MNHNS and CDR2 SASEGT. The CDR3 totals 15 residues. J gave up 3 bases and V 4 bases, and 6 bases lay outside the gene matches. DNA for the CDR3: TGTGCCAGCAGTGGGGGAGACAGGGGGGACTATGGCTACACCTTC. Protein: CASSGGDRGDYGYTF.

This sequence joins TRBV30 and TRBJ1-1; no clear D. V was trimmed by 0 bases and J by 11 bases, leaving 10 bases between them. The CDR3 is made up of 11 amino acids. Per germline, CDR1 GTSNPN and CDR2 SVGIG (reference sequence). CDR3 sequence reads: CAWSVSGSAFF. The CDR3, as DNA: TGTGCCTGGAGTGTATCGGGGTCGGCTTTCTTT.

Remarks on this clone: Other DNA variants within this sample encode the same CDR3. The chain uses TRBV4-2 and TRBJ2-7, with 8 bases lining up with TRBD2. This CDR3 has 12 amino acids. The V gene end was trimmed by 4 bases and the J gene end by 4 bases; junction bases not matched to a gene: 0. CDR1 is LGHNA and CDR2 is YNFKEQ in the germline V gene. As DNA, the CDR3 is TGTGCCAGCAGCCCTAGCGGGTACGAGCAGTACTTC. Protein: CASSPSGYEQYF.

This clone has a handful of counts. This sequence joins TRBV6-5 and TRBJ1-2, with TRBD1 as a possible D gene (6 bases). The CDR3 consists of 12 residues. The ends were cut back, 4 bases at V and 8 bases at J, with 11 bases in the middle. CDR1 is MNHEY, CDR2 SVGAGI, per germline. The CDR3 coding sequence is TGTGCCAGCAGTTCCAGGGGTGGCGGCTACACCTTC. Protein sequence: CASSSRGGGYTF.

The J gene is TRBJ2-7, the V gene TRBV25-1, with D unresolved. With 3 bases removed from V and 3 bases from J, the gap between germline ends came to 6 bases. The V gene's germline CDR1 is MGHDK and CDR2 SYGVNS. The CDR3 is made up of 12 amino acids. CDR3 coding DNA: TGTGCCAGCAGTGAGGGCGTCTACGAGCAGTACTTC. It translates to CASSEGVYEQYF.

The chain is built from TRBV28 and TRBJ1-1; D uncertain. Trimming pared 6 bases from V and 7 bases from J, leaving 15 bases between. The CDR3 is 13 amino acids. Germline V lookup: CDR1 MDHEN, CDR2 SYDVKM. CDR3 sequence: CASSGGPAFEAFF. The CDR3 nucleotides read TGTGCCAGCAGCGGTGGGCCCGCTTTTGAAGCTTTCTTT.

The chain employs TRBV28 and TRBJ1-2, with TRBD1 as a possible D gene (6 bases). The germline V and J ends were trimmed by 4 bases and 3 bases, with 9 bases remaining between them. The CDR3 length is 13 residues. CDR1 and CDR2 from the germline V gene are MDHEN and SYDVKM. CDR3 loop: CASSSQGDYGYTF. The CDR3 DNA sequence: TGTGCCAGCAGTTCACAGGGTGACTATGGCTACACCTTC.

V gene TRBV4-1 combines with J gene TRBJ2-7; 9 nucleotides agree with TRBD2. Germline CDR1 is MGHRA and CDR2 is YSYEKL. The CDR3 runs to 14 residues. V was clipped by 0 bases and J by 7 bases; unmatched bases: 4. As DNA, the CDR3 is TGCGCCAGCAGCCAAGATCCTAGCGGGAAAGAGCAGTACTTC. This encodes CASSQDPSGKEQYF.

In regard to this clone: The sample has other DNA sequences that encode this CDR3 too. The chain links TRBV4-2 to TRBJ1-2, with D perhaps matching TRBD1 (6 bases). In germline, CDR1 is LGHNA, CDR2 YNFKEQ. The CDR3 runs 13 residues. Between the trimmed V and J ends, which lost 6 bases and 4 bases, there was a span of 12 bases. The CDR3 protein is CASSQTDSYGYTF. The CDR3 nucleotides read TGTGCCAGCAGTCAGACGGACAGCTATGGCTACACCTTC.

V is TRBV29-1 and J is TRBJ1-4; 11 bases are shared with TRBD1. The V segment lost 6 bases and the J segment 2 bases; nucleotides outside the gene matches: 8. The CDR3 is 16 amino acids. CDR1 and CDR2 (germline): SQVTM, ANQGSEA. The CDR3 nucleotides read TGCAGCGTGGGAGGGACAGGGGGAGGCACTAATGAAAAACTGTTTTTT. Translating it yields CSVGGTGGGTNEKLFF.

The chain joins TRBV5-1 to TRBJ1-1; a weak D match, TRBD1 (5 bases). The CDR3 consists of 13 residues. In germline, CDR1 is SGHRS, CDR2 YFSETQ. Trimming stripped 5 bases from V and 3 bases from J, with 11 bases between. The CDR3: CASSVLQDTEAFF. DNA of the CDR3: TGCGCCAGCAGTGTTTTACAGGACACTGAAGCTTTCTTT.

This clone was seen only a few times. The chain couples TRBV4-1 to TRBJ2-4; tentative D call: TRBD2 (6 bases). Trimming stripped 4 bases from V and 0 bases from J, with 16 bases between. This CDR3 spans 17 amino acids. CDR1 is MGHRA, CDR2 YSYEKL, per germline. CDR3 residues: CASSLPVAGLAKNIQYF. As DNA, the CDR3 is TGCGCCAGCAGCCTTCCGGTGGCGGGGCTAGCCAAAAACATTCAGTACTTC.

The chain joins TRBV18 to TRBJ1-1; possible D gene TRBD1, 6 bases. CDR3 size: 12 residues. Trimming shortened V by 4 bases and J by 7 bases, and 10 bases separated the two germline ends. Germline lookup yields CDR1 KGHSH and CDR2 LQKENI. CDR3 loop: CASSRDTFEAFF. The CDR3 nucleotides are TGTGCCAGCTCACGGGACACTTTTGAAGCTTTCTTT.

V and J are TRBV7-2 and TRBJ2-5, with a possible D match to TRBD1 (5 bases). Looked up from germline, CDR1 is SGHTA and CDR2 is FQGNSA. The V end was cut by 1 base, the J end by 1 base, with 13 bases between. This CDR3 spans 16 amino acids. The CDR3 DNA sequence: TGTGCCAGCAGCTTAGGGGGCCTTTGGCGCCAAGAGACCCAGTACTTC. Residues: CASSLGGLWRQETQYF.